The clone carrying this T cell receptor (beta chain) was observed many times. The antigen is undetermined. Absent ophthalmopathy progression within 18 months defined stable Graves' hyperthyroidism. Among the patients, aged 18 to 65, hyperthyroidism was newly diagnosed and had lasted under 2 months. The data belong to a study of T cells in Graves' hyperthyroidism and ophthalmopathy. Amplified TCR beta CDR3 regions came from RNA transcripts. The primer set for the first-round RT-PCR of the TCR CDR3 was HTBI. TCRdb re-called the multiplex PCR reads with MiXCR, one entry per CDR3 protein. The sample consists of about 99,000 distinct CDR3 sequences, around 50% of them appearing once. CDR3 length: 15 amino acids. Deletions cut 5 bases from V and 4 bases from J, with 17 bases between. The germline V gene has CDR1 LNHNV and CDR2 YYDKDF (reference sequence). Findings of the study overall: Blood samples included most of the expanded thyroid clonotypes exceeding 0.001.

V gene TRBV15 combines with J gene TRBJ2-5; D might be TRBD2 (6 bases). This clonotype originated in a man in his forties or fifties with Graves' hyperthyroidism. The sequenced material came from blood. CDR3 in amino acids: CATSRDGRTGETQYF. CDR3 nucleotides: TGTGCCACCAGCCGGGATGGGAGGACCGGAGAGACCCAGTACTTC.